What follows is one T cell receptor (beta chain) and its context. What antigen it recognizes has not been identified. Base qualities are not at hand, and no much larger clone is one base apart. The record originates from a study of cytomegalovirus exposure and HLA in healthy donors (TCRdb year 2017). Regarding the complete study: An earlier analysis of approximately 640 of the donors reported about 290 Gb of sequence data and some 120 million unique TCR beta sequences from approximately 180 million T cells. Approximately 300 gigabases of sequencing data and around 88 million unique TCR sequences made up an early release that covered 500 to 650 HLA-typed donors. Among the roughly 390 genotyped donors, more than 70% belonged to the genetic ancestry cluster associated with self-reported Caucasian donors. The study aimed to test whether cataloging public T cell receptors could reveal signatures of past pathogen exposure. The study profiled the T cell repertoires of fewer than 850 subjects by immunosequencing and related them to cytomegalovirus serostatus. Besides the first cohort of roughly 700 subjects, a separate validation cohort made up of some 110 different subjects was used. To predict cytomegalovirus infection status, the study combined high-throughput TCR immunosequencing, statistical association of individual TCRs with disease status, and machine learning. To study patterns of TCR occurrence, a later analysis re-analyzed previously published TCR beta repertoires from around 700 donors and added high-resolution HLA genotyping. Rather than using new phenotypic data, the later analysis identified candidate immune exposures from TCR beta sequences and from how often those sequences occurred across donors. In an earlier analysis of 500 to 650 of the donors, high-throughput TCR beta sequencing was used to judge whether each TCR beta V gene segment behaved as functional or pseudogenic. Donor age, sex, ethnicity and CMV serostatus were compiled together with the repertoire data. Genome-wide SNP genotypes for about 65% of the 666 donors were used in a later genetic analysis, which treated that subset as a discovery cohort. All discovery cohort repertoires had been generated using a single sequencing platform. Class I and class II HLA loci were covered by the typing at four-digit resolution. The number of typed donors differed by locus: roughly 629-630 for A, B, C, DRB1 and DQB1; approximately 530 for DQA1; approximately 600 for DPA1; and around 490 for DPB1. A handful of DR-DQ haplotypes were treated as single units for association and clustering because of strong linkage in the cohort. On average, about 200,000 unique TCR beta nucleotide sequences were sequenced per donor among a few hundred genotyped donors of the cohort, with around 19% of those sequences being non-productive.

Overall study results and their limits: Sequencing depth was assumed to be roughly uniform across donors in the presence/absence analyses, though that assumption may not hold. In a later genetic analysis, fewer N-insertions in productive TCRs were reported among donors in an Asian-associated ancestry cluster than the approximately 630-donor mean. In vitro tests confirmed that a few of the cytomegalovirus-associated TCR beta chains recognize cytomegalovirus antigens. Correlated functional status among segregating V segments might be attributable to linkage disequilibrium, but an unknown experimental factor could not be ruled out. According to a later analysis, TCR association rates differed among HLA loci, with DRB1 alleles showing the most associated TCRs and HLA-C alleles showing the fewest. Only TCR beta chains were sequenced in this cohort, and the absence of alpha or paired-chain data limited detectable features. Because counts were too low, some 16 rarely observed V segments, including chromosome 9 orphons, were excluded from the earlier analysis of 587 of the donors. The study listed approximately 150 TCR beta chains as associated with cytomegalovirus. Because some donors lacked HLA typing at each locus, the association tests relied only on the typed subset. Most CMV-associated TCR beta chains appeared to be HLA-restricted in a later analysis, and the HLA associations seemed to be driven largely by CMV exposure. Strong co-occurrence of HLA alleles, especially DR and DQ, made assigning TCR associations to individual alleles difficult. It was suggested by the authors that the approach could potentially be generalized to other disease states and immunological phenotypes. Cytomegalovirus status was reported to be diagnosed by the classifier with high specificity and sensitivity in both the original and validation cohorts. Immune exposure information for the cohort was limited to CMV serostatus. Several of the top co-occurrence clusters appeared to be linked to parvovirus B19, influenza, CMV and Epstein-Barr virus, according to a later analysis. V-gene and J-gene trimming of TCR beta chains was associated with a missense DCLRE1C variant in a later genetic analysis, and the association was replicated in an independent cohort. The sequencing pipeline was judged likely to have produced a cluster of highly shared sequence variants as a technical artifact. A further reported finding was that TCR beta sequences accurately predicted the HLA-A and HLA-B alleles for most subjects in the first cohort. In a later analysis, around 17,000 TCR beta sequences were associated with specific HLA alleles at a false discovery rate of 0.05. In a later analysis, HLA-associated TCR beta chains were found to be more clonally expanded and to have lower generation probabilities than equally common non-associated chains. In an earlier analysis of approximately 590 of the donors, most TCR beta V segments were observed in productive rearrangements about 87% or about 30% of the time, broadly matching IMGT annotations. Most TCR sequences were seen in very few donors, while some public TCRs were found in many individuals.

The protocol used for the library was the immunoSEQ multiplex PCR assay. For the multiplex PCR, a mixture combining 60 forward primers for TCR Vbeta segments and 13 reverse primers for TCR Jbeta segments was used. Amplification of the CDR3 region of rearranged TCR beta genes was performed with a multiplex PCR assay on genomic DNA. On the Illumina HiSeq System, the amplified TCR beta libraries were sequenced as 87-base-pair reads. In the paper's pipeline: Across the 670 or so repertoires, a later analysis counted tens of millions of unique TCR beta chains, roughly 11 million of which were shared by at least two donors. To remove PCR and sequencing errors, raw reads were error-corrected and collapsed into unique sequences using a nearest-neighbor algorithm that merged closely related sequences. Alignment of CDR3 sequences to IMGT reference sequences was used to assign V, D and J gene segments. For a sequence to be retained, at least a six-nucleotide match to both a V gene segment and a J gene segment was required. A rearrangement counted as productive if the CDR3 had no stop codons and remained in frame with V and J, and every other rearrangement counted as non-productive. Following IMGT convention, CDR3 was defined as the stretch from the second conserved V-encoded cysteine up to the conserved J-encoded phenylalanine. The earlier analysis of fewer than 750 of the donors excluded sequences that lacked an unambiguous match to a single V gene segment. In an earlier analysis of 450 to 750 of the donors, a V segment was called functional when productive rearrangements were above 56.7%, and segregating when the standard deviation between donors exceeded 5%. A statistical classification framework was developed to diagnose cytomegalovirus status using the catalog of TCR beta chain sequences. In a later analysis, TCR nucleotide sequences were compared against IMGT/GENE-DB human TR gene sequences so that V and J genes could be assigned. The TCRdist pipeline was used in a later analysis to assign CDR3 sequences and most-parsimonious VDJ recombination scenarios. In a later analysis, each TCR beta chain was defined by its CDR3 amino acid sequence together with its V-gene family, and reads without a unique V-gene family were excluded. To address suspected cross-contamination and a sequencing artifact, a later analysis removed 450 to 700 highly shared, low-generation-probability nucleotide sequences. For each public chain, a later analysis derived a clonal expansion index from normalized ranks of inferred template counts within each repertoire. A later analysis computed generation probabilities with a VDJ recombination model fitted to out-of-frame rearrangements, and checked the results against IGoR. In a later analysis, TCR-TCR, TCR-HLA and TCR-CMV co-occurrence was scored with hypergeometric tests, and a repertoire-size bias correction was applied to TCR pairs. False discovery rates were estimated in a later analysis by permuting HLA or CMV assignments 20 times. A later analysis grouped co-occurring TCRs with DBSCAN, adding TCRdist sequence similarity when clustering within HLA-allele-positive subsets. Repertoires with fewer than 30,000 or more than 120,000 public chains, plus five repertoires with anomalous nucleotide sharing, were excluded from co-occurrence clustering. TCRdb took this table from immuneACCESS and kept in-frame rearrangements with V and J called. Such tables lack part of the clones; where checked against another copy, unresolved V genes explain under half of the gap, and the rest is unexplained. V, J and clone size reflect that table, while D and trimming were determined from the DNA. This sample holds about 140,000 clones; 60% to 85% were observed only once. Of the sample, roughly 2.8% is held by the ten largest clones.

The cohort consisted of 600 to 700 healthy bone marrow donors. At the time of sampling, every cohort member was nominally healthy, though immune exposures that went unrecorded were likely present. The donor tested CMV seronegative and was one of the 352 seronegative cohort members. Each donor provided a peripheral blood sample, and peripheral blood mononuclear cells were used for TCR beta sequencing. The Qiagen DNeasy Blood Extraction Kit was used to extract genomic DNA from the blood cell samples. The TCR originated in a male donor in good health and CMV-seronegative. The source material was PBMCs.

The DNA reads TGTGCCAGCAGCTCAAGAAGGACAGGGGGTTCCTACGAGCAGTACTTC. It is translated as CASSSRRTGGSYEQYF. The sequence is built from TRBV7-9 and TRBJ2-7, and TRBD1 matches 10 of the central bases. From the cysteine through the phenylalanine, the CDR3 covers 16 amino acids. This entry keeps only the CDR3 DNA: 48 bases, framed from base 1. Trimming takes 4 bases off V and 1 base off J; junction bases not matched to a gene: 7. The CDR1 and CDR2 encoded by the germline V gene (reference sequence) are SEHNR and FQNEAQ.